This TCR beta chain emerged from a study of T cell responses to AZD1222 COVID-19 vaccine (dated by TCRdb to about 2021). Context from the whole study: A total of about 240 trial participants underwent TCR sequencing, of whom roughly 210 received two doses of AZD1222 and some 26 received two doses of the MenACWY control vaccine. Trial participants were enrolled by age into 18-55, 56-69 and 70-plus year subgroups, with roughly 150, 30 and 60 TCR-sequenced participants respectively. Paper-wide results and their limitations: After two AZD1222 doses, both the breadth and the depth of spike-specific TCRs were significantly higher than at day 0 and than in MenACWY recipients. Only five to seven AZD1222 recipients were SARS-CoV-2 seropositive at baseline, limiting conclusions about previously exposed vaccinees. Participants were mostly white British and included more females than males, and it was suggested by the authors that clonal diversity may have been underestimated. Because no day 14 peak-response samples were available, repertoires were characterized only after the peak T cell response. Vaccine-associated CD4 TCRs spanned the whole spike protein, with dominant responses in regions 160-218 and 743-854. The 56-69-year group was small, and its depth increase did not reach significance, likely because of low power. Epitopes outside the regions mutated in the B.1.351 and B.1.1.7 variants were reportedly recognized by nearly half of the unique spike-specific TCRs.

The CDR3 regions of human TCRbeta chains were subjected to immunosequencing. As for how the authors treated the data: Repertoire TCRs were matched against a reference library of SARS-CoV-2-specific TCRs generated with the MIRA antigen-specificity platform. Breadth meant the fraction of unique TCRs that were SARS-CoV-2-associated, whereas depth meant the fraction of total T cells that were SARS-CoV-2-associated. Using the MIRA data, each spike-specific TCR was assigned both to the spike region to which the TCR was reactive and to a CD4 or CD8 class. Log10-transformed breadth and depth values were compared by one-way ANOVA with Sidak's multiple comparisons tests. The immuneACCESS repertoire file appears here via TCRdb, limited to in-frame rearrangements. These files lack a portion of the clones; in checked studies, under half of the deficit traces to unresolved V genes, and the cause of the others is not known. V, J and clone size are those of that table, while D and trimming were read from the DNA. The sample table holds around 80,000 clones, of which 80% to 90% were seen once. The ten largest make up over 9.5% of the sample.

In regard to this clone: Its recognized antigen is unknown. Within one base of it there is no much larger clone, and no base qualities were kept.

CDR1 SGHDT and CDR2 YYEEEE were looked up in the germline V gene. V ends up 6 bases short and J 5 bases short, with an unmatched junction base count of 5. The CDR3 numbers 14 residues from cysteine through phenylalanine. This entry keeps only the CDR3 DNA: 42 bases, framed from base 1. Read against the paper, the sample's time point label means: about 28 days (+/-7) after the second vaccine dose. AZD1222 recipients whose second dose came at about 4 weeks and those whose second dose came at about 12 weeks were combined into one group, since spike-specific TCR depth and breadth did not differ between the two schedules. Vaccinee samples came from UK trials COV001 and COV002, including a single-blind randomized controlled phase 2/3 trial of AZD1222 (ChAdOx1 nCoV-19) in healthy adults. Trial participant PBMC samples were collected at day 0 and day 28 after the second dose for TCRbeta chain sequencing.

Sequenced material: peripheral blood, taken 28 days after the second AZD1222 dose. The sequence was collected from an adult who received the AZD1222 COVID-19 vaccine. The receptor chain draws on TRBV5-6 and TRBJ1-2; the central 12 bases match TRBD1. The CDR3 protein is CASNLGQGAYGYTF. The nucleotide sequence reads as follows: TGTGCCAGCAACCTGGGACAGGGGGCATATGGCTACACCTTC.